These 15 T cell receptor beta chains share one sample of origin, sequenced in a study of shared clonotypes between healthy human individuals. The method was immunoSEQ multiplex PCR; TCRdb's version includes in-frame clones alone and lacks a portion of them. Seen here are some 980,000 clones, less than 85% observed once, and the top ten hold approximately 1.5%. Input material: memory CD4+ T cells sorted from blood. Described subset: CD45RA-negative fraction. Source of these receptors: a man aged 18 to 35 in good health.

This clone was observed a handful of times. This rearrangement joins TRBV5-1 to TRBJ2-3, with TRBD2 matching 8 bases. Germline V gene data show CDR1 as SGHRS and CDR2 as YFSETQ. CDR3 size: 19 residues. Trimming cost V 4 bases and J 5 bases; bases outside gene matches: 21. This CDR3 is CASSAGLGAGGRGQDTQYF. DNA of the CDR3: TGCGCCAGCAGCGCGGGACTGGGCGCGGGGGGCCGCGGGCAAGATACGCAGTATTTT.

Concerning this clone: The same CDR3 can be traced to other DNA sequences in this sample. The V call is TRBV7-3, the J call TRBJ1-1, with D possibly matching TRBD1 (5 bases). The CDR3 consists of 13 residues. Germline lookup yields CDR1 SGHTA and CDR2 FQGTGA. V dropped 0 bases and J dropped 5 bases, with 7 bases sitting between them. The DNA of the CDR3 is TGTGCCAGCAGCTTAACCAGGGATACTGAAGCTTTCTTT. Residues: CASSLTRDTEAFF.

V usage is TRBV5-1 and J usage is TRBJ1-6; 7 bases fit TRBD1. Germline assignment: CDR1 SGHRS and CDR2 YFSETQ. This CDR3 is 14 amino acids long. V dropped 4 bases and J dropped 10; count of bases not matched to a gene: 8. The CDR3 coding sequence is TGCGCCAGCAGCCGGGACAGCACTGGGTCACCCCTCCACTTT. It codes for CASSRDSTGSPLHF.

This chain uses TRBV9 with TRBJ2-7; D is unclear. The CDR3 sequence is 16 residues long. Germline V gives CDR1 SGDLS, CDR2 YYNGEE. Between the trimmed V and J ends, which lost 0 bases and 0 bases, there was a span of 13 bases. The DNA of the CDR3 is TGTGCCAGCAGCGTAGTAGGCAGCTCAAGCTCCTACGAGCAGTACTTC. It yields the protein CASSVVGSSSSYEQYF.

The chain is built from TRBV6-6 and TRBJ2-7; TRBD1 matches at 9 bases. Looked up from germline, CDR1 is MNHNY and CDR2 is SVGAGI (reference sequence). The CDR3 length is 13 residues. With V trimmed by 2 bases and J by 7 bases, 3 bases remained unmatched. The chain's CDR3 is CASSYGQGKEQYF. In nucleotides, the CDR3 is TGTGCCAGCAGTTACGGACAGGGGAAAGAGCAGTACTTC.

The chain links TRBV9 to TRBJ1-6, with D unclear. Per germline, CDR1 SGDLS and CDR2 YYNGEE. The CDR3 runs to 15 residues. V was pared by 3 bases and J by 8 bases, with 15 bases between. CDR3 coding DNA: TGTGCCAGCAGCGAGCAAGGGAGTCCGGATTCACCCCTCCACTTT. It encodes CASSEQGSPDSPLHF.

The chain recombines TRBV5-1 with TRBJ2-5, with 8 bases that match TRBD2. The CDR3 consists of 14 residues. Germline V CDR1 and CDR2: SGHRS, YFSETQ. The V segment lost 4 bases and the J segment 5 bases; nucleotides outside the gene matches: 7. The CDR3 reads CASSRGLASETQYF. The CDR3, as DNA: TGCGCCAGCAGCCGAGGACTAGCTTCGGAGACCCAGTACTTC. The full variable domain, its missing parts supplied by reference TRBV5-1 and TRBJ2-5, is KAGVTQTPRYLIKTRGQQVTLSCSPISGHRSVSWYQQTPGQGLQFLFEYFSETQRNKGNFPGRFSGRQFSNSRSEMNVSTLELGDSALYLCASSRGLASETQYFGPGTRLLVL.

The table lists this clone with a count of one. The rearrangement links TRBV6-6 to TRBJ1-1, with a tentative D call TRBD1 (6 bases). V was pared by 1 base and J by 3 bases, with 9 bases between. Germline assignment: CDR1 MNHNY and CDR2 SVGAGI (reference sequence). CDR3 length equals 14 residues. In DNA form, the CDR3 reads TGTGCCAGCAGTTACTTAGGACAGTACACTGAAGCTTTCTTT. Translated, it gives CASSYLGQYTEAFF.

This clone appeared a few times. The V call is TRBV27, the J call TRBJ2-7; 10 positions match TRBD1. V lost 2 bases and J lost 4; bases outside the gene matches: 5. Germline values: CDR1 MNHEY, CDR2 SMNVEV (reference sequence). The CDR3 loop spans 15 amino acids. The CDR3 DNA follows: TGTGCCAGCAGTTTAAAGGGGACAGGGGAGTACGAGCAGTACTTC. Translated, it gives CASSLKGTGEYEQYF.

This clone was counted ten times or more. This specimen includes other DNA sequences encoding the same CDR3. CDR3 nucleotide sequence: TGCGCCAGCAGCTTAGGGAGCTCTGGGGCCAACGTCCTGACTTTC. Protein sequence: CASSLGSSGANVLTF. This chain joins TRBV5-1 and TRBJ2-6; D may be TRBD2 (5 bases). Germline CDR1 and CDR2: SGHRS and YFSETQ. This CDR3 region has 15 residues. V was pared by 2 bases and J by 0 bases, with 6 bases between.

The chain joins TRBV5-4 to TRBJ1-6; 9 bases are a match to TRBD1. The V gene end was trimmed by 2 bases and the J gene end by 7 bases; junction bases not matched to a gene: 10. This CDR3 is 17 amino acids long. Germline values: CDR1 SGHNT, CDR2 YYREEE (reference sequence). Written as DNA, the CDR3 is TGTGCCAGCAGCTTAGGATCCACGGACAGGGGAAATTCACCCCTCCACTTT. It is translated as CASSLGSTDRGNSPLHF.

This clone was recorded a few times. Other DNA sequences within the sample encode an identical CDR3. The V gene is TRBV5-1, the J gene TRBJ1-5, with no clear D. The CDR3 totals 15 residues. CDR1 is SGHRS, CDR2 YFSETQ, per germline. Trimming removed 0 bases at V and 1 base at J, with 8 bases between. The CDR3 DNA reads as TGCGCCAGCAGCTTGGATGGGTCAAGCAATCAGCCCCAGCATTTT. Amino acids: CASSLDGSSNQPQHF.

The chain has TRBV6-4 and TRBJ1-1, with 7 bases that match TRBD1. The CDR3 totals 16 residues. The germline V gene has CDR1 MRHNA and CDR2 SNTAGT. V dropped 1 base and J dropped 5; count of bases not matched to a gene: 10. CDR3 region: CASSDFQGGRVTEAFF. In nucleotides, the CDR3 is TGTGCCAGCAGTGACTTTCAGGGGGGTCGGGTTACTGAAGCTTTCTTT.

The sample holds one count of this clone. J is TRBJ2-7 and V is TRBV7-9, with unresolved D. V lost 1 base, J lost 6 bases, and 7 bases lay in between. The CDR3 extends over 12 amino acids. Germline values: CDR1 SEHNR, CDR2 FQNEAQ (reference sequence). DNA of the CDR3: TGTGCCAGCAGCTTAGGGTCTAGCGAGCAGTACTTC. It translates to CASSLGSSEQYF.

CDR3 residues: CASSPQEYEQFF. The CDR3, as DNA: TGTGCCAGCAGCCCCCAGGAATATGAGCAGTTCTTC. The gene calls are TRBV9 and TRBJ2-1; D remains unclear. The CDR3 runs 12 residues. The germline gives CDR1 SGDLS, CDR2 YYNGEE. V shed 4 bases and J shed 8 bases, with 10 bases lying between them.